Following are 20 T cell receptor beta chains from one sample sequenced in a study of naive and memory T cell subsets. Two oligonucleotides, mixed equimolar, formed the beta constant-region primer covering TRBC1 and TRBC2. Using its own MiXCR run on the UMI-ligation and nested PCR reads, TCRdb lists one record per CDR3 protein. This repertoire shows 140,000 to 150,000 distinct CDR3 sequences, approximately 15% found once; its top ten account for roughly 0.13%. The sequenced sample consisted of naive CD4+ T cells from blood. These receptors came from a human donor in good health.

This clonotype was seen just once. The genes are TRBV30 and TRBJ1-2; a possible D gene is TRBD1 (5 bases). V was shortened by 1 base and J by 11 bases, with 14 bases between the two germline ends. This CDR3 contains 12 residues. Germline V gene sequence: CDR1 GTSNPN, CDR2 SVGIG (reference sequence). CDR3 nucleotides: TGTGCCTGGAGTGAGGGGCCCGAGTTTTACACCTTC. Translating it yields CAWSEGPEFYTF.

The chain is built from TRBV5-4 and TRBJ1-1; the match to TRBD1 covers 7 bases. Unmatched junction bases numbered 2, after V lost 0 bases and J lost 0 bases. The CDR3 is 15 amino acids. The germline gives CDR1 SGHNT, CDR2 YYREEE (reference sequence). The CDR3 reads CASSLERGLNTEAFF. For the CDR3, the DNA is TGTGCCAGCAGCTTGGAAAGGGGGCTGAACACTGAAGCTTTCTTT.

This clonotype was recorded a few times. V is TRBV4-1 and J is TRBJ2-1; TRBD2 agrees at 7 bases. The germline V gene encodes CDR1 MGHRA and CDR2 YSYEKL. With 3 bases clipped from V and 5 bases from J, the junction kept 10 bases outside the gene matches. The CDR3 has 16 residues. The CDR3 here is CASSHPPRLADNEQFF. CDR3 coding DNA: TGCGCCAGCAGCCATCCACCCAGACTAGCCGACAATGAGCAGTTCTTC.

The table lists this clonotype with a few counts. The genes are TRBV5-6 and TRBJ2-2, with 8 bases lining up with TRBD2. CDR1 is SGHDT, CDR2 YYEEEE, per germline. The CDR3 spans 15 residues. V dropped 1 base and J dropped 6; count of bases not matched to a gene: 5. CDR3 in amino acids: CASSLLREESGELFF. The CDR3 DNA follows: TGTGCCAGCAGCTTGCTGCGGGAGGAATCCGGGGAGCTGTTTTTT.

The gene calls are TRBV20-1 and TRBJ1-4; tentatively, D is TRBD1 (5 bases). This CDR3 is 16 amino acids long. Germline V lookup: CDR1 DFQATT, CDR2 SNEGSKA (reference sequence). Trimming removed 4 bases from V and 10 bases from J, with 25 bases in between. CDR3 coding DNA: TGCAGTGCTATCTCAGGGACGGGCCTGGGGTTTGTAAAACTGTTTTTT. It translates to CSAISGTGLGFVKLFF.

The J gene is TRBJ2-7, the V gene TRBV7-2; D is possibly TRBD1 or TRBD2 (5 bases each). The CDR3 extends over 16 amino acids. Trimming stripped 5 bases from V and 2 bases from J, with 19 bases between. The germline V gene has CDR1 SGHTA and CDR2 FQGNSA. CDR3 DNA: TGTGCCAGCAGCCCTCTTTGGGGGAGTAGGACCTACGAGCAGTACTTC. Translation gives CASSPLWGSRTYEQYF.

There are a few counts of this clonotype. The chain combines TRBV24-1 with TRBJ2-5, with a possible D match to TRBD1 (6 bases). The CDR3 runs 16 residues. Looked up from germline, CDR1 is KGHDR and CDR2 is SFDVKD. V was shortened by 10 bases and J by 1 base, with 21 bases between the two germline ends. CDR3 bases: TGTGCCACGGGCAGGGGCGGCGGTACACCCCAAGAGACCCAGTACTTC. Translated, it gives CATGRGGGTPQETQYF.

The J gene is TRBJ2-1, the V gene TRBV5-6; the D gene could be TRBD1 or TRBD2 (5 bases each). V lost 3 bases and J lost 11, with 15 bases in between. CDR1 and CDR2 from the germline V gene are SGHDT and YYEEEE. The CDR3 sequence is 13 residues long. CDR3 in amino acids: CASSSTRGLKQFF. Here the CDR3 DNA reads TGTGCCAGCAGCTCGACCCGGGGCCTGAAGCAGTTCTTC.

This clonotype was observed a handful of times. The chain has TRBV29-1 and TRBJ2-5, with D possibly being TRBD1 or TRBD2 (5 bases each). Looked up from germline, CDR1 is SQVTM and CDR2 is ANQGSEA. With 4 bases removed from V and 4 bases from J, the gap between germline ends came to 10 bases. CDR3 size: 12 residues. In DNA, the CDR3 is TGCAGCGTTGCTAAGAGGGGAGAGACCCAGTACTTC. It encodes CSVAKRGETQYF.

The chain combines TRBV14 with TRBJ1-1, with D perhaps TRBD1 (5 bases). Germline V lookup: CDR1 SGHDN, CDR2 FVKESK. V lost 4 bases, J lost 3 bases, and 12 bases lay in between. The length of the CDR3 is 14 residues. CDR3 protein: CASSPWDLYTEAFF. CDR3 in DNA: TGTGCCAGCAGCCCTTGGGACTTATACACTGAAGCTTTCTTT.

The chain links TRBV3-1 to TRBJ2-2, with a tentative D call TRBD2 (5 bases). The germline CDR1 and CDR2 sequences are LGHDT and YNNKEL (reference sequence). The V gene lost 2 bases and the J gene lost 2 bases, with 15 bases spanning the gap. The CDR3 spans 17 residues. The CDR3 DNA reads as TGTGCCAGCAGCCAATATACGGGATTGGAAAACACCGGGGAGCTGTTTTTT. Protein product: CASSQYTGLENTGELFF.

This clonotype occurred a few times. The chain joins TRBV18 to TRBJ1-5; D might be TRBD1 (5 bases). Germline V gives CDR1 KGHSH, CDR2 LQKENI. The CDR3 totals 13 residues. V was clipped by 6 bases and J by 5 bases, with 11 bases between them. DNA of the CDR3: TGTGCCAGCTCTCCCCAGGGAGATCAGCCCCAGCATTTT. Protein product: CASSPQGDQPQHF.

This clonotype was recorded a few times. This chain joins TRBV2 and TRBJ1-1; D not certain. Germline loops: CDR1 SNHLY, CDR2 FYNNEI. V dropped 7 bases and J dropped 1 base, with 16 bases sitting between them. The CDR3 sequence is 15 residues long. The CDR3 DNA reads as TGTGCCAGCAAAGGATCCGACACCTCGAACACTGAAGCTTTCTTT. Residues: CASKGSDTSNTEAFF. Together with reference TRBV2 and TRBJ1-1, the CDR3 gives the full variable domain: EPEVTQTPSHQVTQMGQEVILRCVPISNHLYFYWYRQILGQKVEFLVSFYNNEISEKSEIFDDQFSVERPDGSNFTLKIRSTKLEDSAMYFCASKGSDTSNTEAFFGQGTRLTVV.

This clonotype was seen only a few times. Relative to the germline gene, one junction end is altered; a read error may explain this. The chain uses TRBV12-5 and TRBJ2-5; D may match TRBD1 or TRBD2 (5 bases each). The CDR3 contains 12 residues. Germline-derived CDR1 and CDR2 are LGHNT and FRNRAP. In DNA form, the CDR3 reads TGTGCTAGTGGTTTAGTCGGGACGGCTCCCAACTTC. Its translation is CASGLVGTAPNF. The full variable domain, rest sourced from reference TRBV12-5 and TRBJ2-5, is DARVTQTPRHKVTEMGQEVTMRCQPILGHNTVFWYRQTMMQGLELLAYFRNRAPLDDSGMPKDRFSAEMPDATLATLKIQPSEPRDSAVYFCASGLVGTAPNFGPGTRLLVL.

The table lists this clonotype with a few counts. This rearrangement joins TRBV28 to TRBJ1-1; a possible D gene is TRBD1 (5 bases). This CDR3 has 14 residues. Germline V gene lookup returns CDR1 MDHEN and CDR2 SYDVKM. V shed 4 bases and J shed 5 bases, with 14 bases lying between them. The CDR3 sequence is CASSSAGVRTEAFF. The CDR3 bases are TGTGCCAGCAGTTCCGCGGGGGTTCGGACTGAAGCTTTCTTT. The complete variable domain, with remaining parts taken from reference TRBV28 and TRBJ1-1, reads DVKVTQSSRYLVKRTGEKVFLECVQDMDHENMFWYRQDPGLGLRLIYFSYDVKMKEKGDIPEGYSVSREKKERFSLILESASTNQTSMYLCASSSAGVRTEAFFGQGTRLTVV.

The chain links TRBV6-2 or TRBV6-3 to TRBJ2-2; the D is unclear. This CDR3 is built from 13 residues. Germline V gene data show CDR1 as MNHEY and CDR2 as SVGEGT. Deletions cut 10 bases from V and 4 bases from J, with 13 bases between. DNA of the CDR3: TGTGCCACCCACCGGGTCGGCACCGGGGAGCTGTTTTTT. Translated, it gives CATHRVGTGELFF.

This clonotype appeared many times. The chain employs TRBV10-3 and TRBJ2-3; D is perhaps TRBD1 (6 bases). Germline V gives CDR1 ENHRY, CDR2 SYGVKD. The CDR3 has 15 residues. The V end lost 11 bases, the J end lost 3 bases, and 21 bases lay between the germline ends. CDR3 sequence (DNA): TGTGCCGCACGAGGGACAACGCTACCGACAGATACGCAGTATTTT. Translated, it gives CAARGTTLPTDTQYF.

This clonotype was counted once. The chain is built from TRBV7-2 and TRBJ1-5; D is uncertain. Trimming removed 4 bases from V and 6 bases from J, with 10 bases in between. CDR3 length equals 13 residues. CDR1 and CDR2 from the germline V gene are SGHTA and FQGNSA. This chain's CDR3 is CASSSQEFQPQHF. In DNA form, the CDR3 reads TGTGCCAGCAGCTCCCAGGAGTTTCAGCCCCAGCATTTT. The full variable domain, with the rest looked up from reference TRBV7-2 and TRBJ1-5, is GAGVSQSPSNKVTEKGKDVELRCDPISGHTALYWYRQSLGQGLEFLIYFQGNSAPDKSGLPSDRFSAERTGGSVSTLTIQRTQQEDSAVYLCASSSQEFQPQHFGDGTRLSIL.

This clonotype has more than one count but fewer than ten. The V and J genes are TRBV29-1 and TRBJ2-7, with D tentatively TRBD1 (6 bases). Per the germline V gene, CDR1 is SQVTM and CDR2 is ANQGSEA. CDR3 length: 14 residues. The V end lost 4 bases, the J end lost 6 bases, and 19 bases lay between the germline ends. The CDR3 DNA follows: TGCAGCGTTGGGGCCGGACAGTGGTTCGGCGAGCAGTACTTC. It codes for CSVGAGQWFGEQYF.

This clonotype was counted only a few times. V is TRBV5-1 and J is TRBJ1-4, with D possibly TRBD1 on 6 matching bases. The CDR3 spans 12 residues. The germline gives CDR1 SGHRS, CDR2 YFSETQ. Trimming cost V 4 bases and J 14 bases, with 15 bases left between them. The CDR3 region has the DNA TGCGCCAGCAGCACGGACAGAGCCACGCTGTTTTTT. Its protein product is CASSTDRATLFF.